A selection of T cell receptor beta chains follows, all from one sample in a study of cytomegalovirus exposure and HLA in healthy donors. The protocol was immunoSEQ multiplex PCR, while the TCRdb copy is restricted to in-frame clones and leaves out a portion. Here the sample spans about 160,000 clones, 70% to 85% being singletons. The specimen sequenced was PBMCs. Source of these receptors: a man in his thirties or forties in good health and CMV-seropositive. CDR3s include the opening cysteine and the closing phenylalanine or tryptophan. The D gene is left open where the match is weak. A row's size may be missing; if present it is once, few, many or a size class.

D	V	J	size	DNA	CDR3
NA	TRBV6-1	TRBJ1-1	NA	TGTGCCAGCAGTTGGACAAACATGAACACTGAAGCTTTCTTT	CASSWTNMNTEAFF
TRBD1	TRBV2	TRBJ1-1	NA	TGTGCCAGCAACGGACAGGGAAATATGAACACTGAAGCTTTCTTT	CASNGQGNMNTEAFF
NA	TRBV28	TRBJ1-4	NA	TGTGCCAGCAGTACAGATCAACAGGGTGGAGAAGAAAAACTGTTTTTT	CASSTDQQGGEEKLFF
NA	TRBV10-2	TRBJ1-6	NA	TGCGCCAGCAGGGTCGGGGACACCTATAATTCACCCCTCCACTTT	CASRVGDTYNSPLHF
NA	TRBV7-9	TRBJ1-4	NA	TGTGCCAGCAGCTTAACGGGACTATCCAAACTGTTTTTT	CASSLTGLSKLFF
NA	TRBV5-4	TRBJ2-3	NA	TGTGCCAGCAGCTTAGGGGGGGCAAGCACAGATACGCAGTATTTT	CASSLGGASTDTQYF
TRBD2	TRBV7-9	TRBJ2-1	NA	TGTGCCAGCAGCTTACGACTAGCGTGGGGCAATGAGCAGTTCTTC	CASSLRLAWGNEQFF
NA	TRBV28	TRBJ1-5	NA	TGTGCCAGCAGAACAGGGCTTCAGCCCCAGCATTTT	CASRTGLQPQHF
NA	TRBV5-4	TRBJ2-4	NA	TGTGCCAGCAGCTTGGCGGGATTGGGAAACATTCAGTACTTC	CASSLAGLGNIQYF
TRBD1	TRBV5-1	TRBJ2-7	NA	TGCGCCAGCAGCTCCAGGGGGCGCCACGAGCAGTACTTC	CASSSRGRHEQYF
NA	TRBV29-1	TRBJ2-5	NA	TGCAGCGAGACCCTCAGGGATGGAGAGACCCAGTACTTC	CSETLRDGETQYF
NA	TRBV2	TRBJ1-6	NA	TGTGCCAGCAGTGAATTAGGGGATAATTCACCCCTCCACTTT	CASSELGDNSPLHF
TRBD1	TRBV10-2	TRBJ1-5	NA	TGCGCCAGCAGTGCGGCAGGGGGGATTCAGCCCCAGCATTTT	CASSAAGGIQPQHF
NA	TRBV7-9	TRBJ1-2	NA	TGTGCCAGCAGCTTAGAGAATTATAGTGGCTACACCTTC	CASSLENYSGYTF
NA	TRBV5-1	TRBJ2-1	NA	TGCGCCAGCAGCTTGGAAGTCAGTTACAATGAGCAGTTCTTC	CASSLEVSYNEQFF
NA	TRBV6-5	TRBJ1-5	NA	TGTGCCACCAGGAGTAGCAATCAGCCCCAGCATTTT	CATRSSNQPQHF
NA	TRBV7-8	TRBJ2-7	NA	TGTGCCAGCAGCCTCATGTGGGCCCTGTACTTC	CASSLMWALYF
NA	TRBV25-1	TRBJ1-5	few	TGTGCCAGCAGCATTAGCAATCAGCCCCAGCATTTT	CASSISNQPQHF
NA	TRBV5-4	TRBJ2-3	NA	TGTGCCAGCAGCTCATCCGGGACTTTCACAGATACGCAGTATTTT	CASSSSGTFTDTQYF
NA	TRBV19	TRBJ2-7	few	TGTGCCAGTAGTATAACAGGACCCTACGAGCAGTACTTC	CASSITGPYEQYF
NA	TRBV27	TRBJ1-1	NA	TGTGCCAGCAGTCCAAACACAGGGATTGAAGCTTTCTTT	CASSPNTGIEAFF
NA	TRBV7-9	TRBJ2-2	once	TGTGCCAGCAGCTTCCCAGAACCCACCGGGGAGCTGTTTTTT	CASSFPEPTGELFF
NA	TRBV27	TRBJ2-1	NA	TGTGCCAGCAGTTTGTACAGCCAGAGCTCCTACAATGAGCAGTTCTTC	CASSLYSQSSYNEQFF
TRBD1	TRBV10-2	TRBJ2-5	NA	TGCGCCAGCAGTGAGGGGACAGGGGAAGAGACCCAGTACTTC	CASSEGTGEETQYF
TRBD2	TRBV27	TRBJ2-1	NA	TGTGCCAGCAGTTTAGCTGGTTGGGGGGGTAATGAGCAGTTCTTC	CASSLAGWGGNEQFF
TRBD2	TRBV25-1	TRBJ2-2	once	TGTGCCAGCAGTGAAGTTTGGCGGGGGGGCACCGGGGAGCTGTTTTTT	CASSEVWRGGTGELFF
TRBD1	TRBV30	TRBJ2-2	once	TGTGCCTGGAGTGTACTTCAGGGGGTATCCGGGGAGCTGTTTTTT	CAWSVLQGVSGELFF
NA	TRBV2	TRBJ1-2	NA	TGTGCCAGCAGGCAGGGAGGATATGGCTACACCTTC	CASRQGGYGYTF
TRBD1	TRBV4-1	TRBJ2-5	NA	TGCGCCAGCAGCCAAGAGGACAGGAGCCAAGAGACCCAGTACTTC	CASSQEDRSQETQYF
TRBD1	TRBV10-3	TRBJ2-3	NA	TGTGCCATCAATGGACAGGGGTCAGATACGCAGTATTTT	CAINGQGSDTQYF
TRBD2	TRBV27	TRBJ2-2	NA	TGTGCCAGCAGTTCCGATCTAGCGGGGGGGCTGTACACCGGGGAGCTGTTTTTT	CASSSDLAGGLYTGELFF
NA	TRBV28	TRBJ1-1	NA	TGTGCCAGCAGAACCCCAGGGCAGGCATGGGCCACTGAAGCTTTCTTT	CASRTPGQAWATEAFF
NA	TRBV5-1	TRBJ2-1	NA	TGCGCCAGCAGCTTGGAGGGGGACCCGGTTTACAATGAGCAGTTCTTC	CASSLEGDPVYNEQFF
NA	TRBV10-2	TRBJ2-2	NA	TGCGCCAGCACCCCGGAGCCCATGAACACCGGGGAGCTGTTTTTT	CASTPEPMNTGELFF
NA	TRBV7-6	TRBJ1-5	NA	TGTGCCAGCAGCCCCCTCCCATCGGGTCAGCCCCAGCATTTT	CASSPLPSGQPQHF
TRBD1	TRBV27	TRBJ2-7	few	TGTGCCAGCAGTTTACAGGACAGGGCGAGGGAGCAGTACTTC	CASSLQDRAREQYF
TRBD1	TRBV13	TRBJ2-7	NA	TGTGCCAGCAGCTTTTTACCCGGGACAGGGGACGAGCAGTACTTC	CASSFLPGTGDEQYF
NA	TRBV5-1	TRBJ1-6	NA	TGCGCCAGCAGCTTACAGGTCAGCCCTTCCTATAATTCACCCCTCCACTTT	CASSLQVSPSYNSPLHF
TRBD1	TRBV6-6	TRBJ2-7	NA	TGTGCCAGCAGAGCGACAGGGGGCCTAACCTACGAGCAGTACTTC	CASRATGGLTYEQYF
NA	TRBV29-1	TRBJ1-2	few	TGCAGCGTTGAAACCTCGGGAGGGGACGGGTACGCTGGCTACACCTTC	CSVETSGGDGYAGYTF
TRBD2	TRBV5-1	TRBJ2-3	NA	TGCGCCAGCAGCTTGGCGGAGCGGGGGGGCACAGATACGCAGTATTTT	CASSLAERGGTDTQYF
NA	TRBV29-1	TRBJ2-2	NA	TGCAGCGCCCAAGCGGCGGGGGCCTACACCGGGGAGCTGTTTTTT	CSAQAAGAYTGELFF
NA	TRBV29-1	TRBJ1-6	NA	TGCAGCGTGGGGGGGGATTATAATTCACCCCTCCACTTT	CSVGGDYNSPLHF
NA	TRBV25-1	TRBJ1-2	NA	TGTGCCAGCAGTCGGCAGGGTGACTCAGCTAACTATGGCTACACCTTC	CASSRQGDSANYGYTF
NA	TRBV19	TRBJ2-7	once	TGTGCCAGTAGTCAAGGGACACCCTCCTACGAGCAGTACTTC	CASSQGTPSYEQYF
NA	TRBV5-1	TRBJ2-3	once	TGCGCCAGCAGTCGATGGGCGGGGCCGACCACAGATACGCAGTATTTT	CASSRWAGPTTDTQYF
TRBD1	TRBV4-1	TRBJ2-7	NA	TGCGCCAGCAGCCAAGCCTCACAGGGGGCCGACTACGAGCAGTACTTC	CASSQASQGADYEQYF
TRBD1	TRBV5-1	TRBJ1-2	few	TGCGCCAGCAGCGCGGGACAGGAGTATGGCTACACCTTC	CASSAGQEYGYTF
TRBD1	TRBV28	TRBJ2-7	NA	TGTGCCAGCAGCGGGACAGGCCTTTCCTACGAGCAGTACTTC	CASSGTGLSYEQYF